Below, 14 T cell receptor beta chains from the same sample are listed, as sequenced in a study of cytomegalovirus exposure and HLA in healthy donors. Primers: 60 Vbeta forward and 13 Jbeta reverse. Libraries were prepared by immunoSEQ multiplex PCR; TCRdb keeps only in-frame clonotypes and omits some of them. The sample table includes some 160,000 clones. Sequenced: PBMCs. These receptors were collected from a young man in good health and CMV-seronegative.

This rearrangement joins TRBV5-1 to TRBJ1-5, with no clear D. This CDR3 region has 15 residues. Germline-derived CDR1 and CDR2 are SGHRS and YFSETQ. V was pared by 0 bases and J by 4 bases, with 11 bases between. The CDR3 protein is CASSLGPQSNQPQHF. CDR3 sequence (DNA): TGCGCCAGCAGCTTGGGGCCCCAGTCTAATCAGCCCCAGCATTTT.

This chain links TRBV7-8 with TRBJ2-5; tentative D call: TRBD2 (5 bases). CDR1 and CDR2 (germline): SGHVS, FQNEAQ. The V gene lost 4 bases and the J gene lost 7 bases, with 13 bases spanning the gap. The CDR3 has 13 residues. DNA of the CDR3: TGTGCCAGCAGCTCTCGGACTTTAGGGACCCAGTACTTC. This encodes CASSSRTLGTQYF.

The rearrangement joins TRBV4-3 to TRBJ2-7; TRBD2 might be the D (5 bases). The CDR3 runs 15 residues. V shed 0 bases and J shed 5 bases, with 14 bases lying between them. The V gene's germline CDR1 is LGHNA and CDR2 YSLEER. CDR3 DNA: TGCGCCAGCAGCCAAGAACGAGGAACCGGGGACGAGCAGTACTTC. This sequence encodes CASSQERGTGDEQYF.

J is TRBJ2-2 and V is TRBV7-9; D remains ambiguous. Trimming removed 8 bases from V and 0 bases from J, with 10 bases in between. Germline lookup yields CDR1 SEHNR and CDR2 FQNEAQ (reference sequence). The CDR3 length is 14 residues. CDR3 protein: CASAPNTNTGELFF. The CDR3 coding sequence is TGTGCCAGCGCCCCAAACACGAACACCGGGGAGCTGTTTTTT.

CDR3 sequence: CASSPRTSGWGSSYNEQFF. In DNA form, the CDR3 reads TGTGCCAGCAGCCCAAGGACTAGCGGGTGGGGTTCCTCCTACAATGAGCAGTTCTTC. The chain couples TRBV5-5 to TRBJ2-1; 11 bases fit TRBD2. Unmatched junction bases numbered 12, after V lost 4 bases and J lost 0 bases. Germline CDR1 is SGHKS and CDR2 is YYEKEE (reference sequence). The CDR3 covers 19 residues. The complete variable domain, with remaining parts taken from reference TRBV5-5 and TRBJ2-1, reads DAGVTQSPTHLIKTRGQQVTLRCSPISGHKSVSWYQQVLGQGPQFIFQYYEKEERGRGNFPDRFSARQFPNYSSELNVNALLLGDSALYLCASSPRTSGWGSSYNEQFFGPGTRLTVL.

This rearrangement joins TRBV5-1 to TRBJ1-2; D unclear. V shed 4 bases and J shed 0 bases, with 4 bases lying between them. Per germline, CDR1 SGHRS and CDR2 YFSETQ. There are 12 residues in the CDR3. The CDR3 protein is CASSPSNYGYTF. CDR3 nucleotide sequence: TGCGCCAGCAGCCCTTCTAACTATGGCTACACCTTC. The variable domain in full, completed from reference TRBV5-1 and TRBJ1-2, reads KAGVTQTPRYLIKTRGQQVTLSCSPISGHRSVSWYQQTPGQGLQFLFEYFSETQRNKGNFPGRFSGRQFSNSRSEMNVSTLELGDSALYLCASSPSNYGYTFGSGTRLTVV.

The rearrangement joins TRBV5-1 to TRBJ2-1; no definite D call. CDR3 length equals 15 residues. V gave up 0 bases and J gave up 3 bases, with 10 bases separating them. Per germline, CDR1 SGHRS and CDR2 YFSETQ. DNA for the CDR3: TGCGCCAGCAGCTTGGTAACTGCGCACTACAATGAGCAGTTCTTC. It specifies CASSLVTAHYNEQFF.

CDR3 loop: CASSFQRGQGLLSYEQYF. The CDR3 region has the DNA TGTGCCAGCAGTTTCCAGAGAGGACAGGGCCTACTATCCTACGAGCAGTACTTC. The V and J genes are TRBV27 and TRBJ2-7, with 8 bases aligning to TRBD1. Unmatched junction bases numbered 14, after V lost 3 bases and J lost 1 base. The CDR3 is made up of 18 amino acids. CDR1 and CDR2 (germline): MNHEY, SMNVEV (reference sequence).

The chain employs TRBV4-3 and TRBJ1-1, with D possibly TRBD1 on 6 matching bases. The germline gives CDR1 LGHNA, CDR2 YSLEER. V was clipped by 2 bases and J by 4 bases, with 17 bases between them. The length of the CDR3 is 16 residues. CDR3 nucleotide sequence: TGCGCCAGCAGCCAATTTCCTCAGGGGATGGGCACTGAAGCTTTCTTT. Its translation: CASSQFPQGMGTEAFF.

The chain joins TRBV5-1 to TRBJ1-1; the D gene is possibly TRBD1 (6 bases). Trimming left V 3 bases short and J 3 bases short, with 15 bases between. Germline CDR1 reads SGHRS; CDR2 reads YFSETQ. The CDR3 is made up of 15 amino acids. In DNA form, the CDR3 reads TGCGCCAGCAGCTCACAGGGTGCTCGGGACACTGAAGCTTTCTTT. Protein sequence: CASSSQGARDTEAFF.

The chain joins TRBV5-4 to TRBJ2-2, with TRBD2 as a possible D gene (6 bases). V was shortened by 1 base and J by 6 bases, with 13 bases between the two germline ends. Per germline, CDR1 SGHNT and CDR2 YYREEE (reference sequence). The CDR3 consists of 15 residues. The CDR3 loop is CASSLFSGAPGELFF. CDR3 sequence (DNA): TGTGCCAGCAGCTTGTTTAGCGGAGCACCCGGGGAGCTGTTTTTT.

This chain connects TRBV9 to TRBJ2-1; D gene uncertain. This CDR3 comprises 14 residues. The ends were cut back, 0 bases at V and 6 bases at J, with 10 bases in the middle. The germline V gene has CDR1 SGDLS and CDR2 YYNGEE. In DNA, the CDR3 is TGTGCCAGCAGCGTAGAGCCTTTCCGCAATGAGCAGTTCTTC. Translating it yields CASSVEPFRNEQFF.

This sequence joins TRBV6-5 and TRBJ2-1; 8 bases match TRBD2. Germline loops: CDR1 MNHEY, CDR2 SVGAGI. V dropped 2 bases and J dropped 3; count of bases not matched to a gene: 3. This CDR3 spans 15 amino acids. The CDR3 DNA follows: TGTGCCAGCAGTTACAGCGGGAGTAACTACAATGAGCAGTTCTTC. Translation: CASSYSGSNYNEQFF.

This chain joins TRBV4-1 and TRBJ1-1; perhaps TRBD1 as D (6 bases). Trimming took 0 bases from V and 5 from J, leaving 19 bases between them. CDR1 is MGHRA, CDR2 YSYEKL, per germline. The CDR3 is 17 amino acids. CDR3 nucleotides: TGCGCCAGCAGCCAAGAACCGGGACAATCCCCGGGGACTGAAGCTTTCTTT. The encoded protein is CASSQEPGQSPGTEAFF.